This entry lists 20 T cell receptor beta chains sequenced from one sample in a study of T cells in Graves' hyperthyroidism and ophthalmopathy. Regions amplified from RNA transcripts were the TCR beta CDR3 regions. Initially, a first-round RT-PCR of the TCR CDR3 employed the HTBI primer set. TCRdb itself ran the multiplex PCR reads through MiXCR, one entry per CDR3 protein. Among 690,000 or so distinct CDR3 sequences listed, roughly 20% were seen once. Sequenced: blood. Receptor source: a woman in her forties or fifties with Graves' hyperthyroidism that later progressed to Graves' ophthalmopathy.

In its sample, this clonotype was seen a few times. The chain employs TRBV3-1 and TRBJ1-6; TRBD1 is a possible D gene (5 bases). The germline gives CDR1 LGHDT, CDR2 YNNKEL (reference sequence). The CDR3 has 14 amino acids. V gave up 3 bases and J gave up 11 bases, with 14 bases separating them. The CDR3 is CASSHMRRGAPLHF. For the CDR3, the DNA is TGTGCCAGCAGCCACATGAGGCGGGGGGCACCCCTCCACTTT.

J is TRBJ2-3 and V is TRBV18; perhaps TRBD2 as D (5 bases). V was cut by 6 bases and J by 5 bases, with 18 bases left in between. The CDR3 runs 15 residues. The germline V gene encodes CDR1 KGHSH and CDR2 LQKENI. The CDR3 region is CASSPNEGFGDTQYF. The CDR3 DNA is TGTGCCAGCTCCCCCAACGAGGGTTTCGGAGATACGCAGTATTTT. Full variable domain (missing parts from reference TRBV18 and TRBJ2-3): NAGVMQNPRHLVRRRGQEARLRCSPMKGHSHVYWYRQLPEEGLKFMVYLQKENIIDESGMPKERFSAEFPKEGPSILRIQQVVRGDSAAYFCASSPNEGFGDTQYFGPGTRLTVL.

This clonotype was seen repeatedly, ten times or more. The chain links TRBV5-5 to TRBJ1-1; no definite D call. CDR1 and CDR2 (germline): SGHKS, YYEKEE (reference sequence). The V end was cut by 3 bases, the J end by 6 bases, with 12 bases between. The CDR3 consists of 13 residues. DNA of the CDR3: TGTGCCAGCAGCTACGGGGAGAGCGCTGAAGCTTTCTTT. This sequence encodes CASSYGESAEAFF.

The rearrangement links TRBV29-1 to TRBJ2-1, with D maybe TRBD2 (5 bases). This CDR3 region has 15 residues. V was clipped by 3 bases and J by 5 bases, with 17 bases between them. Germline assignment: CDR1 SQVTM and CDR2 ANQGSEA. This CDR3 reads CSVEMSWESHNEQFF. DNA for the CDR3: TGCAGCGTTGAGATGAGTTGGGAGTCCCACAATGAGCAGTTCTTC.

This clonotype showed up just a few times. The chain has TRBV7-8 and TRBJ2-7; 9 bases agree with TRBD1. J gave up 4 bases and V 1 base, and 8 bases lay outside the gene matches. The CDR3 length is 16 residues. The germline V gene encodes CDR1 SGHVS and CDR2 FQNEAQ. CDR3 region: CASSLGAGTGSYEQYF. The DNA of the CDR3 is TGTGCCAGCAGCTTAGGGGCCGGGACAGGGAGTTACGAGCAGTACTTC.

V is TRBV25-1 and J is TRBJ2-5; 9 nucleotides match TRBD1. Germline CDR1 and CDR2: MGHDK and SYGVNS. The CDR3 spans 16 residues. J lost 4 bases, V lost 2 bases, and 8 bases had no gene match. The CDR3: CASSEGDRVIRETQYF. CDR3 coding DNA: TGTGCCAGCAGTGAAGGGGACAGGGTGATTCGAGAGACCCAGTACTTC.

The chain uses TRBV7-8 and TRBJ1-3, with D uncertain. V lost 1 base and J lost 2, with 9 bases in between. Germline loops: CDR1 SGHVS, CDR2 FQNEAQ. This CDR3 is built from 15 residues. Here the CDR3 DNA reads TGTGCCAGCAGCTTAGTGCAGACTCCTGGAAACACCATATATTTT. Translation: CASSLVQTPGNTIYF.

This rearrangement joins TRBV4-1 to TRBJ2-3; TRBD1 matches 11 bases. Germline V gives CDR1 MGHRA, CDR2 YSYEKL. V lost 6 bases, J lost 6 bases, and 14 bases stayed unmatched. This CDR3 contains 17 residues. Here the CDR3 reads CASRQRSGTGGIDTQYF. CDR3 DNA sequence: TGCGCCAGCAGGCAAAGATCCGGGACAGGGGGTATTGATACGCAGTATTTT.

The rearrangement links TRBV7-3 to TRBJ1-1; the match to TRBD1 covers 7 bases. Germline V lookup: CDR1 SGHTA, CDR2 FQGTGA. Trimming cost V 5 bases and J 3 bases; bases outside gene matches: 15. The CDR3 sequence is 17 residues long. CDR3 DNA: TGTGCCAGCAGCCCCCCTTCCGGATGGGACAGTTACACTGAAGCTTTCTTT. It yields the protein CASSPPSGWDSYTEAFF.

In this sample, this clonotype turned up many times. This rearrangement joins TRBV7-8 to TRBJ2-1; 8 nucleotides line up with TRBD2. Losses at the gene ends were 8 bases for V and 7 bases for J; bases not matched to a gene: 13. Germline lookup yields CDR1 SGHVS and CDR2 FQNEAQ. The CDR3 is 15 residues long. CDR3 loop: CASRPPRGGRNEQFF. CDR3 DNA sequence: TGTGCCAGCCGTCCCCCCCGGGGGGGGCGGAATGAGCAGTTCTTC.

This clonotype appeared many times. J is TRBJ2-7 and V is TRBV11-2; D ambiguous. The ends were cut back, 10 bases at V and 2 bases at J, with 18 bases in the middle. Germline V lookup: CDR1 SGHAT, CDR2 FQNNGV. This CDR3 comprises 14 residues. CDR3 nucleotide sequence: TGTGCCATCGCCCACTTCCCCCAGCCCTACGAGCAGTACTTC. Its protein is CAIAHFPQPYEQYF.

This clonotype was recorded a few times. The genes are TRBV6-1 and TRBJ2-2; weak D call: TRBD1 (5 bases). The CDR3 is 14 residues long. Germline loops: CDR1 MNHNS, CDR2 SASEGT. V lost 4 bases to trimming and J lost 4 bases, with 10 bases between them. The DNA for the CDR3 is TGTGCCAGCAGTGTAACCAGGGTCACCGGGGAGCTGTTTTTT. Its protein is CASSVTRVTGELFF.

In its sample, this clonotype was seen a few times. CDR3 amino acids: CASSSVAGGYGYTF. Here the CDR3 DNA reads TGTGCCAGCAGCTCGGTGGCAGGGGGCTATGGCTACACCTTC. The rearrangement joins TRBV5-4 to TRBJ1-2; 7 positions match TRBD1. CDR3 length: 14 amino acids. CDR1 SGHNT and CDR2 YYREEE come from the germline V gene (reference sequence). V shed 3 bases and J 4 bases; nucleotides not matched to a gene: 6.

This chain uses TRBV27 with TRBJ2-7; 7 nucleotides align to TRBD1. After removal of 7 bases from V and 0 bases from J, the junction contained 6 bases not matched to a gene. Germline V gives CDR1 MNHEY, CDR2 SMNVEV (reference sequence). This CDR3 region has 14 residues. CDR3 nucleotide sequence: TGTGCCAGCAAGGGACAGTCAAGCTCCTACGAGCAGTACTTC. It is translated as CASKGQSSSYEQYF.

This clonotype appeared many times. The chain uses TRBV11-2 and TRBJ2-1, with 9 bases matching TRBD1. The CDR3 spans 15 residues. The V segment lost 5 bases and the J segment 4 bases; nucleotides outside the gene matches: 6. Germline V gives CDR1 SGHAT, CDR2 FQNNGV. The CDR3 bases are TGTGCCAGCAGCGTCCGGGACAGGGATTACAATGAGCAGTTCTTC. Its translation: CASSVRDRDYNEQFF.

V and J are TRBV13 and TRBJ2-5, with TRBD2 matching over 10 bases. V lost 4 bases and J lost 5; bases outside the gene matches: 19. From germline, CDR1 is PRHDT and CDR2 FYEKMQ (reference sequence). CDR3 length equals 19 residues. The CDR3 region has the DNA TGTGCCAGCAGCTCCACGGGGCTAGCGGGGGCAATCCAGGGGGAGACCCAGTACTTC. As protein: CASSSTGLAGAIQGETQYF. Based on the CDR3 plus reference TRBV13 and TRBJ2-5, the full variable domain is AAGVIQSPRHLIKEKRETATLKCYPIPRHDTVYWYQQGPGQDPQFLISFYEKMQSDKGSIPDRFSAQQFSDYHSELNMSSLELGDSALYFCASSSTGLAGAIQGETQYFGPGTRLLVL.

Of note for this clonotype: This CDR3 fails to terminate in the conserved phenylalanine or tryptophan, so it likely reflects a read error. The genes are TRBV6-5 and TRBJ1-1; maybe TRBD1 (5 bases). Germline V lookup: CDR1 MNHEY, CDR2 SVGAGI. The V end lost 4 bases, the J end lost 6 bases, and 15 bases lay between the germline ends. This CDR3 comprises 14 residues. The CDR3 is CASSLGTGFSEAFL. CDR3 DNA sequence: TGTGCCAGCAGTTTAGGGACGGGGTTCTCTGAAGCTTTCCTT.

This clonotype was counted at least ten times. V gene TRBV27 combines with J gene TRBJ2-7; TRBD1 aligns across 9 bases. Per germline, CDR1 MNHEY and CDR2 SMNVEV (reference sequence). The V segment lost 5 bases and the J segment 2 bases; nucleotides outside the gene matches: 7. The CDR3 loop spans 15 amino acids. The CDR3 nucleotides read TGTGCCAGCAGTAACCCACAGGGGGCTACCTACGAGCAGTACTTC. This sequence encodes CASSNPQGATYEQYF.

The V gene is TRBV5-4, the J gene TRBJ2-3; D ambiguous. Trimming left V 3 bases short and J 4 bases short, with 6 bases between. The length of the CDR3 is 12 residues. Germline CDR1 SGHNT, CDR2 YYREEE (reference sequence). Written as DNA, the CDR3 is TGTGCCAGCAGCTCCCCATCAGATACGCAGTATTTT. Amino acid sequence: CASSSPSDTQYF.

The chain couples TRBV15 to TRBJ1-2; possible D gene TRBD1, 5 bases. V was trimmed by 8 bases and J by 3 bases, leaving 16 bases between them. Per germline, CDR1 LNHNV and CDR2 YYDKDF (reference sequence). This CDR3 has 14 amino acids. DNA of the CDR3: TGTGCCACCCAGTCGGGGCCACGGGACTATGGCTACACCTTC. Residues: CATQSGPRDYGYTF.